The 23 T cell receptor beta chains below were found in one sample sequenced in a study of T cell responses to AZD1222 COVID-19 vaccine. Measured with immunoSEQ multiplex PCR; TCRdb has only the in-frame clones, and not every one. The sample has 100,000 to 120,000 clones; about 80% are singletons. Sample: peripheral blood, taken on day 0 of AZD1222 vaccination. The receptors come from an adult in good health.

There are a few counts of this clone. The chain joins TRBV24-1 to TRBJ2-7, with D perhaps TRBD2 (5 bases). The CDR3 is 16 residues long. Trimming shortened V by 1 base and J by 3 bases, and 15 bases separated the two germline ends. Germline assignment: CDR1 KGHDR and CDR2 SFDVKD. CDR3 nucleotides: TGTGCCACCAGTGATTTTACCGGATCAGAGGGCTACGAGCAGTACTTC. This sequence encodes CATSDFTGSEGYEQYF.

The chain couples TRBV4-2 to TRBJ2-3; 9 nucleotides line up with TRBD1. The germline gives CDR1 LGHNA, CDR2 YNFKEQ. This CDR3 has 15 amino acids. J lost 2 bases, V lost 6 bases, and 6 bases had no gene match. This CDR3 is CASRVGTGSTDTQYF. The CDR3 bases are TGTGCCAGCAGGGTGGGGACAGGGTCCACAGATACGCAGTATTTT.

This clone was counted only a few times. The V gene is TRBV5-4, the J gene TRBJ2-2, with D possibly matching TRBD1 (5 bases). V lost 2 bases and J 1 base, leaving 9 bases between the germline ends. CDR3 length: 15 residues. In germline, CDR1 is SGHNT, CDR2 YYREEE (reference sequence). This CDR3 reads CASSFDSRNTGELFF. The DNA for the CDR3 is TGTGCCAGCAGCTTCGACAGCCGGAACACCGGGGAGCTGTTTTTT.

The genes are TRBV11-2 and TRBJ2-2; D not resolved. Trimming stripped 5 bases from V and 0 bases from J, with 7 bases between. Looked up from germline, CDR1 is SGHAT and CDR2 is FQNNGV. The CDR3 has 14 residues. CDR3: CASSPRTNTGELFF. Here the CDR3 DNA reads TGTGCCAGCAGCCCGAGGACGAACACCGGGGAGCTGTTTTTT.

This rearrangement joins TRBV24-1 to TRBJ2-1; D might be TRBD2 (6 bases). V gave up 6 bases and J gave up 1 base, with 12 bases separating them. CDR1 is KGHDR and CDR2 is SFDVKD in the germline V gene. The CDR3 runs 15 residues. The CDR3 protein is CATSRGAGSYNEQFF. The CDR3 DNA reads as TGTGCCACCAGTCGAGGGGCGGGATCCTACAATGAGCAGTTCTTC.

This chain uses TRBV9 with TRBJ2-1; D call uncertain. CDR3 length equals 15 residues. The V end lost 4 bases, the J end lost 3 bases, and 14 bases lay between the germline ends. Germline V gene sequence: CDR1 SGDLS, CDR2 YYNGEE. The CDR3 reads CASSPQSSIYNEQFF. CDR3 in DNA: TGTGCCAGCAGCCCTCAGAGCAGCATCTACAATGAGCAGTTCTTC.

The chain joins TRBV6-5 to TRBJ2-2, with 8 nucleotides matching TRBD1. V gave up 6 bases and J gave up 5 bases; unmatched junction bases: 8. The V gene's germline CDR1 is MNHEY and CDR2 SVGAGI. This CDR3 region has 15 residues. The CDR3 here is CASRSRGRGTGELFF. CDR3 DNA sequence: TGTGCCAGCAGGTCCAGGGGGCGTGGGACCGGGGAGCTGTTTTTT.

The chain carries TRBV7-2 and TRBJ2-3; 7 positions agree with TRBD1. Germline CDR1 is SGHTA and CDR2 is FQGNSA. This CDR3 has 15 residues. V dropped 5 bases and J dropped 1; count of bases not matched to a gene: 6. CDR3 in amino acids: CASSQGVYRTDTQYF. CDR3 coding DNA: TGTGCCAGCAGCCAGGGGGTGTACCGCACAGATACGCAGTATTTT.

The V call is TRBV19, the J call TRBJ2-1; D is perhaps TRBD2 (5 bases). The V end lost 4 bases, the J end lost 5 bases, and 12 bases lay between the germline ends. Germline V gives CDR1 LNHDA, CDR2 SQIVND (reference sequence). This CDR3 spans 14 amino acids. The CDR3 sequence: CASSKRDGNNEQFF. The CDR3 DNA follows: TGTGCCAGTAGTAAACGCGACGGGAACAATGAGCAGTTCTTC.

J is TRBJ2-3 and V is TRBV19; TRBD1 matches at 9 bases. V shed 3 bases, J shed 4 bases, and the junction held 11 bases outside the gene matches. Germline V gene data show CDR1 as LNHDA and CDR2 as SQIVND (reference sequence). The CDR3 length is 17 residues. CDR3 loop: CASSMRHRGLFSDTQYF. In DNA, the CDR3 is TGTGCCAGTAGTATGCGCCACAGGGGGCTTTTCTCAGATACGCAGTATTTT. Full variable domain (outside the CDR3, taken from reference TRBV19 and TRBJ2-3): DGGITQSPKYLFRKEGQNVTLSCEQNLNHDAMYWYRQDPGQGLRLIYYSQIVNDFQKGDIAEGYSVSREKKESFPLTVTSAQKNPTAFYLCASSMRHRGLFSDTQYFGPGTRLTVL.

The chain joins TRBV19 to TRBJ1-6, with 12 bases lining up with TRBD1. From germline, CDR1 is LNHDA and CDR2 SQIVND (reference sequence). The CDR3 runs 18 residues. V gave up 5 bases and J gave up 7 bases; unmatched junction bases: 12. The CDR3: CASSLAGQGALGNSPLHF. The CDR3 bases are TGTGCCAGTAGTCTCGCGGGACAGGGGGCGCTTGGGAATTCACCCCTCCACTTT.

The rearrangement uses TRBV2 and TRBJ2-1, with D perhaps TRBD1 (6 bases). V was shortened by 10 bases and J by 4 bases, with 17 bases between the two germline ends. CDR3 length equals 14 residues. In germline, CDR1 is SNHLY, CDR2 FYNNEI. Here the CDR3 reads CAIIARDTYNEQFF. The CDR3 DNA follows: TGTGCCATAATCGCTCGGGACACGTACAATGAGCAGTTCTTC.

The chain has TRBV18 and TRBJ2-3; D gene unclear. The V end was cut by 6 bases, the J end by 6 bases, with 22 bases between. Germline V gene sequence: CDR1 KGHSH, CDR2 LQKENI. CDR3 length equals 16 residues. The CDR3 bases are TGTGCCAGCTCCGAGCTCCCCCCTAGGTCCAAGGATACGCAGTATTTT. It yields the protein CASSELPPRSKDTQYF.

This rearrangement joins TRBV7-2 to TRBJ1-5; D ambiguous. V was shortened by 3 bases and J by 0 bases, with 3 bases between the two germline ends. The V gene's germline CDR1 is SGHTA and CDR2 FQGNSA. This CDR3 contains 13 residues. CDR3 protein: CASSFYSNQPQHF. The CDR3 coding sequence is TGTGCCAGCAGCTTCTATAGCAATCAGCCCCAGCATTTT.

V and J are TRBV18 and TRBJ2-1; 7 nucleotides match TRBD1. CDR3 length: 15 amino acids. Germline values: CDR1 KGHSH, CDR2 LQKENI. V was clipped by 1 base and J by 4 bases; unmatched bases: 4. The CDR3 DNA is TGTGCCAGCTCACCACTTTCCAGGGGGTACAATGAGCAGTTCTTC. Encoded protein: CASSPLSRGYNEQFF.

This clone was seen only once. V gene TRBV4-3 combines with J gene TRBJ1-1; D is uncertain. The V gene lost 3 bases and the J gene lost 3 bases, with 11 bases spanning the gap. CDR1 LGHNA and CDR2 YSLEER come from the germline V gene. This CDR3 is 14 amino acids long. The CDR3 sequence: CASSQLAGDTEAFF. CDR3 in DNA: TGCGCCAGCAGCCAGCTAGCCGGAGACACTGAAGCTTTCTTT.

This clone was seen a handful of times. The CDR3 bases are TGTGCCAGCAGTGACAACCAAAGGGACACCATATATTTT. It encodes CASSDNQRDTIYF. This chain links TRBV2 with TRBJ1-3; no clear D gene. V lost 3 bases and J lost 8, with 11 bases in between. The CDR3 consists of 13 residues. Germline CDR1 reads SNHLY; CDR2 reads FYNNEI.

The J gene is TRBJ1-6, the V gene TRBV15; D gene uncertain. CDR3 length: 12 residues. V lost 6 bases and J 8 bases, leaving 8 bases between the germline ends. Germline V gives CDR1 LNHNV, CDR2 YYDKDF (reference sequence). The CDR3 is CATRTEHSPLHF. CDR3 coding DNA: TGTGCCACCAGAACCGAGCATTCACCCCTCCACTTT. Using reference TRBV15 and TRBJ1-6 for the parts outside the CDR3, the full variable domain is DAMVIQNPRYQVTQFGKPVTLSCSQTLNHNVMYWYQQKSSQAPKLLFHYYDKDFNNEADTPDNFQSRRPNTSFCFLDIRSPGLGDTAMYLCATRTEHSPLHFGNGTRLTVT.

The chain recombines TRBV29-1 with TRBJ1-5; weak D call: TRBD1 (6 bases). The CDR3 loop spans 13 amino acids. CDR1 is SQVTM, CDR2 ANQGSEA, per germline. V lost 4 bases, J lost 5 bases, and 12 bases lay in between. CDR3 loop: CSVGGGRDQPQHF. The CDR3 bases are TGCAGCGTTGGGGGGGGCCGGGATCAGCCCCAGCATTTT.

This rearrangement joins TRBV4-1 to TRBJ1-5; the D gene is possibly TRBD1 (5 bases). The CDR3 spans 17 residues. V was shortened by 0 bases and J by 1 base, with 13 bases between the two germline ends. The V gene's germline CDR1 is MGHRA and CDR2 YSYEKL. The CDR3 DNA reads TGCGCCAGCAGCCAAGATCTACGACAGACGAGCAATCAGCCCCAGCATTTT. This translates into CASSQDLRQTSNQPQHF.

Only a few counts were recorded for this clone. The chain is built from TRBV4-3 and TRBJ1-6; no reliable D call. CDR3 length: 16 amino acids. Trimming removed 0 bases at V and 5 bases at J, with 11 bases between. The V gene's germline CDR1 is LGHNA and CDR2 YSLEER. CDR3 protein: CASSQDLGVNNSPLHF. The CDR3 DNA sequence: TGCGCCAGCAGCCAAGATCTCGGGGTCAATAATTCACCCCTCCACTTT.

The rearrangement uses TRBV19 and TRBJ1-1; the D gene is possibly TRBD1 (6 bases). From germline, CDR1 is LNHDA and CDR2 SQIVND (reference sequence). CDR3 length equals 14 residues. The V end was cut by 6 bases, the J end by 4 bases, with 15 bases between. In DNA, the CDR3 is TGTGCCAGTAGGGTCGGGGGCCCCAGCACTGAAGCTTTCTTT. Residues: CASRVGGPSTEAFF.

This clone was seen a few times. The chain has TRBV19 and TRBJ1-2; TRBD1 agrees at 9 bases. The CDR3 covers 15 residues. V was clipped by 3 bases and J by 8 bases; unmatched bases: 10. The germline V gene encodes CDR1 LNHDA and CDR2 SQIVND (reference sequence). The CDR3 nucleotides read TGTGCCAGTAGTATGGACAGGGGTCCCCTTGGCGGCTACACCTTC. This encodes CASSMDRGPLGGYTF.